The clone carrying this TCR beta chain was recorded a few times. Antigen specificity is unknown. Per germline, CDR1 SGHVS and CDR2 FQNEAQ. Trimming pared 2 bases from V and 4 bases from J, leaving 12 bases between. This CDR3 is built from 15 residues. TCRdb re-called the 5' RACE reads through MiXCR, storing one row per CDR3 protein. In the table there are some 1,100 distinct CDR3 sequences, 26% of which are singletons. This specimen comes from a study of spatial heterogeneity in lung cancer. At the level of the study: There was a strong correlation between the counts of TCR transcripts measured in tumor regions and a T cell transcriptional module score that was calculated from matched bulk RNA-seq.

The time point was: sample taken at primary tumor resection. Extraction of whole RNA from tumor, nontumor lung or frozen PBMC preceded unsorted sequencing. Study-wide points: Ubiquitous and regional expanded TCR counts mirrored ubiquitous and regional nonsynonymous mutation counts, respectively. Tracking of tumor mutation counts was seen in expanded intratumoral alpha and beta TCR counts. Coverage estimated for tumor T cells reached approximately 7% for alpha chains and around 13% for beta chains.

The source material was lung tumor tissue, sampled at surgery. This TCR was sampled from a male donor with early-stage non-small cell lung cancer. The chain recombines TRBV7-8 with TRBJ2-1; D possibly matches TRBD1 or TRBD2 (6 bases each). In nucleotides, the CDR3 is TGTGCCAGCAGCTTAAAGGGGGAGGATTACAATGAGCAGTTCTTC. Residues: CASSLKGEDYNEQFF.